This T cell receptor (beta chain) was recovered during a study of cytomegalovirus exposure and HLA in healthy donors. Points from the study as a whole: Differences between HLA loci emerged in a later analysis of TCR association rates, with DRB1 most and HLA-C fewest. A later analysis reportedly identified an Asian-associated ancestry cluster as carrying fewer N-insertions than the 666-donor mean. The investigators catalogued 150 or so TCR beta chains as cytomegalovirus-associated. Sequencing artifact likely explains a cluster of highly shared sequence variants.

This clone has more than one count but fewer than ten. Antigen unknown. Trimming took 4 bases from V and 0 from J; bases not matched to a gene: 5. The CDR3 is made up of 15 amino acids. Germline V CDR1 and CDR2: MGHDK, SYGVNS. PCR amplification relied on 60 Vbeta primers (plus 13 Jbeta primers). TCRdb keeps only in-frame clones here, not all; method: immunoSEQ multiplex PCR. The sample yields 130,000 or so clones, 8.5% to 10% seen once. The clonotype comes from a man in his forties in good health and CMV-seronegative. The genes are TRBV25-1 and TRBJ2-5, with 7 bases aligning to TRBD1. The sequenced material came from PBMCs. CDR3 protein: CASSGRDRYQETQYF. As DNA, the CDR3 is TGTGCCAGCAGTGGCCGGGACAGATACCAAGAGACCCAGTACTTC.